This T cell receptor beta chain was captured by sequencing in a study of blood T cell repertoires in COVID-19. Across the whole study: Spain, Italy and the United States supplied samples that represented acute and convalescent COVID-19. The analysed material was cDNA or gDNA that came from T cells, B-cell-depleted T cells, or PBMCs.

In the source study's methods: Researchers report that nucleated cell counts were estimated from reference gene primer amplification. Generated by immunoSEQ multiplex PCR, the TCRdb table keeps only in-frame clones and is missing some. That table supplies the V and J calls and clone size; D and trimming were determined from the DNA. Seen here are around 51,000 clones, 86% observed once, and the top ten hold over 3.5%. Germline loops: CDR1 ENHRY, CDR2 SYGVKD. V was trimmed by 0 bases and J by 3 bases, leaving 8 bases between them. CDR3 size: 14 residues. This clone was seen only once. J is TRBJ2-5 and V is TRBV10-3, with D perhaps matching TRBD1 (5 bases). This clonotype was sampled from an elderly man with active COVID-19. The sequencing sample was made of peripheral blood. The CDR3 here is CAISESGRKETQYF. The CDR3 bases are TGTGCCATCAGTGAGTCGGGGCGGAAAGAGACCCAGTACTTC.